This T cell receptor (beta chain) is from a study of T cells in Graves' hyperthyroidism and ophthalmopathy. Findings and limits, study-wide: Median prediction lead before ophthalmopathy onset was 5.5 to 7 months with the model. Most expanded thyroid clonotypes above 0.001 also appeared in blood.

Diagnosis relied on clinical symptoms, serum thyroxine and TRAb, thyroid ultrasound and orbital computed tomography. A sample of blood taken at first hyperthyroidism diagnosis preceded any ophthalmopathy symptoms. There were TCR beta CDR3 regions amplified from RNA transcripts. HTBI primers were the set used in a first-round RT-PCR of the TCR CDR3. TCRdb redid the calling of the multiplex PCR reads with MiXCR, one entry per CDR3 protein. The sample carries fewer than 300,000 distinct CDR3 sequences, over 12% recorded once. There are 14 residues in the CDR3. V was cut by 7 bases and J by 0 bases, with 15 bases left in between. Looked up from germline, CDR1 is SQVTM and CDR2 is ANQGSEA. This clonotype was observed many times. Its specificity is unknown.

The clonotype comes from a woman aged 50 to 60 with Graves' hyperthyroidism that later progressed to Graves' ophthalmopathy. The chain employs TRBV29-1 and TRBJ1-1; D possibly corresponds to TRBD1 (5 bases). The material sequenced was blood. The CDR3 reads CSAIREAMNTEAFF. The CDR3 DNA reads as TGCAGCGCCATCAGGGAAGCTATGAACACTGAAGCTTTCTTT.